This T cell receptor beta chain came from a study of blood T cell repertoires in COVID-19. Looking at the study overall: T cells, B-cell-depleted T cells, or PBMCs provided the cDNA or gDNA that served as material.

CDR3 length equals 16 residues. The V and J ends lost 0 bases and 2 bases, in that order; junction bases with no gene match: 2. Germline values: CDR1 KGHDR, CDR2 SFDVKD. This clone was seen a few times. Per the authors' pipeline: Reference gene primer amplification gave nucleated cell count estimates. The method was immunoSEQ multiplex PCR; TCRdb's version includes in-frame clones alone and lacks a portion of them. That table furnishes V, J and clone size, whereas the DNA furnished D and trimming. The sample consists of 55,000 or so clones, over 75% of them appearing once. This receptor was obtained from a human donor in a cohort sampled during active COVID-19. The specimen sequenced was peripheral blood. The V call is TRBV24-1, the J call TRBJ2-2; TRBD1 matches 7 bases. In DNA, the CDR3 is TGTGCCACCAGTGATTTGAACAGGGGAAACACCGGGGAGCTGTTTTTT. This codes for CATSDLNRGNTGELFF.